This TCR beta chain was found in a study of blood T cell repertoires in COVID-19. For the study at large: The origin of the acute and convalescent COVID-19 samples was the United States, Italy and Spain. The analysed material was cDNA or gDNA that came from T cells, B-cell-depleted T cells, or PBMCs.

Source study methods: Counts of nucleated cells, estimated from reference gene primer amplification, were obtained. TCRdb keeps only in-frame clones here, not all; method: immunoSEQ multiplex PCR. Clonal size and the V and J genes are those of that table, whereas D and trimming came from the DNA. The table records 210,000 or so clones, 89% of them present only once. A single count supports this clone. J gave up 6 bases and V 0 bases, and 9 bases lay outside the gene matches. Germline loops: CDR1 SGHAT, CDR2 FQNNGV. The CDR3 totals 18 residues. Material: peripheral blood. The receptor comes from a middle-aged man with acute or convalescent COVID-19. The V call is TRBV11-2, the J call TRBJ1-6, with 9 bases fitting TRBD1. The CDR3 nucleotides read TGTGCCAGCAGCTTAGATCTGGACAGGGGCCTATTTAATTCACCCCTCCACTTT. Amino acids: CASSLDLDRGLFNSPLHF.